A single sample gave rise to the 8 T cell receptor beta chains below, sequenced in a study of cytomegalovirus exposure and HLA in healthy donors (dated by TCRdb to 2015 to 2018). The library was built by means of the immunoSEQ multiplex PCR assay. For the multiplex PCR, a mixture combining 60 forward primers for TCR Vbeta segments and 13 reverse primers for TCR Jbeta segments was used. Drawn from immuneACCESS, this table holds only the in-frame rearrangements with V and J called that TCRdb kept. Clones are partly lost; checked studies trace under half to an unresolved V gene and leave the rest unexplained. The sample includes just under 95,000 clones, with more than 65% observed a single time. About 1.2% of the sample belongs to the ten largest clones. The sample comprised PBMCs. These receptors were collected from a girl aged 2 to 10 in good health and CMV-seropositive.

V and J are TRBV5-6 and TRBJ2-1, with D perhaps matching TRBD2 (5 bases). CDR3 size: 16 residues. V was pared by 3 bases and J by 0 bases, with 13 bases between. CDR1 is SGHDT, CDR2 YYEEEE, per germline. CDR3 region: CASSWIAYSSYNEQFF. The CDR3, as DNA: TGTGCCAGCAGCTGGATAGCGTACAGCTCCTACAATGAGCAGTTCTTC.

V is TRBV27 and J is TRBJ1-5; D unclear. The germline V and J ends were trimmed by 5 bases and 8 bases, with 10 bases remaining between them. Per the germline V gene, CDR1 is MNHEY and CDR2 is SMNVEV (reference sequence). CDR3 length: 12 residues. The CDR3 region is CASSTQSKPQHF. For the CDR3, the DNA is TGTGCCAGCAGTACACAGTCCAAGCCCCAGCATTTT.

This clone was seen a few times. This chain connects TRBV19 to TRBJ2-7; 11 bases agree with TRBD2. This CDR3 has 17 amino acids. Per the germline V gene, CDR1 is LNHDA and CDR2 is SQIVND (reference sequence). Losses at the gene ends were 5 bases for V and 5 bases for J; bases not matched to a gene: 14. CDR3 sequence reads: CASSGVLLAGGFHEQYF. DNA of the CDR3: TGTGCCAGTAGTGGGGTCCTTCTAGCGGGAGGTTTCCACGAGCAGTACTTC.

V and J are TRBV27 and TRBJ2-7, with D possibly matching TRBD1 (5 bases). The V gene's germline CDR1 is MNHEY and CDR2 SMNVEV (reference sequence). V gave up 8 bases and J gave up 6 bases, with 14 bases separating them. The CDR3 sequence is 12 residues long. The CDR3 sequence: CASWQGSSEQYF. The DNA of the CDR3 is TGTGCCAGCTGGCAGGGATCCAGCGAGCAGTACTTC.

The chain couples TRBV6-1 to TRBJ2-1; possibly TRBD2 for D (6 bases). Trimming removed 1 base at V and 8 bases at J, with 9 bases between. The V gene's germline CDR1 is MNHNS and CDR2 SASEGT. The CDR3 runs 13 residues. CDR3 sequence: CASSEEREDEQFF. The CDR3 nucleotides are TGTGCCAGCAGTGAAGAGAGGGAGGATGAGCAGTTCTTC.

The gene calls are TRBV6-5 and TRBJ2-3; D possibly corresponds to TRBD2 (5 bases). Trimming removed 0 bases from V and 7 bases from J, with 11 bases in between. CDR1 and CDR2 from the germline V gene are MNHEY and SVGAGI. This CDR3 spans 14 amino acids. The DNA for the CDR3 is TGTGCCAGCAGTTACTCGAGGGTCCCAAATACGCAGTATTTT. It is translated as CASSYSRVPNTQYF.

The chain carries TRBV6-6 and TRBJ2-7; D is perhaps TRBD1 (5 bases). Trimming left V 6 bases short and J 4 bases short, with 13 bases between. Germline CDR1 MNHNY, CDR2 SVGAGI (reference sequence). The CDR3 loop spans 13 amino acids. CDR3 nucleotides: TGTGCCAGCAGCTATAGTCAGGGTTACGAGCAGTACTTC. This sequence encodes CASSYSQGYEQYF.

This clone turned up a few times. The genes are TRBV5-4 and TRBJ2-1; D not certain. The CDR3 runs 15 residues. The germline CDR1 and CDR2 sequences are SGHNT and YYREEE (reference sequence). Trimming took 3 bases from V and 9 from J, leaving 19 bases between them. This CDR3 reads CASSSLSRVAGEQFF. The CDR3 DNA reads TGTGCCAGCAGCTCTTTGAGCCGAGTCGCCGGTGAGCAGTTCTTC.